Listed below are T cell receptor beta chains from one sample, sequenced in a study of OX40 agonist ivuxolimab in advanced cancers. Generated by immunoSEQ multiplex PCR, the TCRdb table keeps only in-frame clones and is missing some. The table shows roughly 98,000 clones, with about 80% occurring only once. The input for sequencing was CD4+ or CD8+ T cells sorted from blood, taken in a trial of the OX40 agonist ivuxolimab. These receptors were taken from an adult with an advanced solid tumor such as melanoma, head and neck, liver or kidney cancer. Each CDR3 is given with its conserved first and last residue. Fields, in order: CDR3 protein, CDR3 DNA, J gene, V gene, D gene. D genes are given only for firm matches.

CASSSLPDRALGEQYF TGTGCCAGCAGTTCCCTCCCCGACAGGGCTCTGGGGGAGCAGTACTTC TRBJ2-7 TRBV27 TRBD1
CASSFHGTGFYEQYF TGCGCCAGCAGCTTCCATGGGACAGGGTTTTACGAGCAGTACTTC TRBJ2-7 TRBV5-1 TRBD1
CASRDSTWGETQYF TGTGCCAGTCGGGACTCTACTTGGGGAGAGACCCAGTACTTC TRBJ2-5 TRBV28 -
CASSPNRGQNYGYTF TGTGCCAGCAGCCCCAACAGGGGCCAAAACTATGGCTACACCTTC TRBJ1-2 TRBV14 TRBD1
CASSLGVSSYNEQFF TGTGCCAGCAGTTTAGGGGTTTCCTCCTACAATGAGCAGTTCTTC TRBJ2-1 TRBV27 -
CASSLNVAVGRSYEQYF TGTGCCAGCAGCTTAAATGTCGCTGTCGGACGGAGCTACGAGCAGTACTTC TRBJ2-7 TRBV7-8 -
CASSPTDSEAFF TGTGCCAGCTCACCAACGGACAGCGAAGCTTTCTTT TRBJ1-1 TRBV18 -
CASSAETNSYEQYF TGTGCCAGCAGTGCGGAAACCAACTCCTACGAGCAGTACTTC TRBJ2-7 TRBV6-4 -
CASGSYGYTF TGTGCCAGCGGGTCCTATGGCTACACCTTC TRBJ1-2 TRBV6-5 -
CAISESNVGEQYF TGTGCCATCAGTGAGTCGAACGTCGGCGAGCAGTACTTC TRBJ2-7 TRBV10-3 -
CATRQGQNTEAFF TGTGCCACCCGACAGGGGCAGAACACTGAAGCTTTCTTT TRBJ1-1 TRBV10-3 TRBD1
CASTAQGGGTGELFF TGTGCCAGTACCGCACAGGGAGGGGGGACCGGGGAGCTGTTTTTT TRBJ2-2 TRBV19 -
CASSLTMSGDGYTF TGTGCCAGCAGCTTAACAATGTCAGGGGATGGCTACACCTTC TRBJ1-2 TRBV7-3 -
CASSLKIQGVDEQYF TGTGCCAGCAGCTTAAAGATACAGGGGGTGGACGAGCAGTACTTC TRBJ2-7 TRBV11-2 TRBD1
CASSPLGTGTNQPQHF TGTGCCAGCAGTCCACTCGGGACAGGGACGAATCAGCCCCAGCATTTT TRBJ1-5 TRBV28 TRBD1